These T cell receptor beta chains were read from a single sample in a study of cytomegalovirus exposure and HLA in healthy donors. Sequencing used immunoSEQ multiplex PCR; TCRdb keeps in-frame clones, though not all of them. Among about 150,000 clones listed, 70% to 80% were seen once. The sample taken for sequencing was PBMCs. All receptors derive from a man aged 25 to 45 in good health and CMV-seropositive. CDR3s include the opening cysteine and the closing phenylalanine or tryptophan. D genes are given only for firm matches. Rows may omit the clone size; those that give it use once, few, many or a size class.

clone_size	v_call	d_call	j_call	cdr3_nt	cdr3_aa
NA	TRBV2	TRBD2	TRBJ2-3	TGTGCCAGCAGTCCCGGGACTAGCGAGACAGATACGCAGTATTTT	CASSPGTSETDTQYF
NA	TRBV4-1	TRBD1	TRBJ2-5	TGCGCCAGCAGCCAACAGGGGGCCCGGGAGACCCAGTACTTC	CASSQQGARETQYF
once	TRBV19	NA	TRBJ2-2	TGTGCCAGTACCCGCGGAACCGGGGAGCTGTTTTTT	CASTRGTGELFF
NA	TRBV6-5	NA	TRBJ1-5	TGTGCCAGCAGTTACTCGACCGGAGGGTCACAGCCCCAGCATTTT	CASSYSTGGSQPQHF
NA	TRBV29-1	TRBD2	TRBJ2-3	TGCAGCGTTGACCCGGGACTAAGCACAGATACGCAGTATTTT	CSVDPGLSTDTQYF
NA	TRBV6-1	TRBD2	TRBJ2-1	TGTGCCAGCAGTGAAATGGCTAGCGGGGGCAATGAGCAGTTCTTC	CASSEMASGGNEQFF
few	TRBV29-1	NA	TRBJ1-1	TGCAGCGCCGCGCCGGGACTCTCTGAAGCTTTCTTT	CSAAPGLSEAFF
NA	TRBV29-1	TRBD1	TRBJ1-1	TGCAGCGTTGGACAGGGGTTCTACACTGAAGCTTTCTTT	CSVGQGFYTEAFF
NA	TRBV7-2	NA	TRBJ1-2	TGTGCCAGCAGCTTCCTCCAGAACTATGGCTACACCTTC	CASSFLQNYGYTF
NA	TRBV5-1	TRBD1	TRBJ2-7	TGCGCCAGCAGCAGGGACAGGGAGCGCAACGAGCAGTACTTC	CASSRDRERNEQYF
NA	TRBV7-9	TRBD2	TRBJ2-3	TGTGCCAGCAGCCGACGCCTAGCGGGGAACACAGATACGCAGTATTTT	CASSRRLAGNTDTQYF
once	TRBV27	NA	TRBJ2-7	TGTGCCAGCAGTTTATCGAGAACCCACGAGCAGTACTTC	CASSLSRTHEQYF
few	TRBV7-2	NA	TRBJ2-2	TGTGCCAGCACCTTAGGCGGAGTCAAAAACACCGGGGAGCTGTTTTTT	CASTLGGVKNTGELFF
few	TRBV5-1	TRBD1	TRBJ1-2	TGCGCCAGCAGCTCAGGAGGGGACAGGGGGTTTAACTATGGCTACACCTTC	CASSSGGDRGFNYGYTF
once	TRBV7-2	NA	TRBJ2-7	TGTGCCAGCAGCCCGAACCCCGGGACTCCTTCCTACGAGCAGTACTTC	CASSPNPGTPSYEQYF
NA	TRBV6-4	NA	TRBJ2-1	TGTGCCAGCAGTGACTCGGGTGGGAGTCCATACAATGAGCAGTTCTTC	CASSDSGGSPYNEQFF
NA	TRBV4-2	TRBD2	TRBJ2-1	TGTGCCAGCAGCCAAGATCCGGCTAGCGGGAATTACAATGAGCAGTTCTTC	CASSQDPASGNYNEQFF
NA	TRBV7-2	NA	TRBJ2-1	TGTGCCAGCAGCTTAGGGAGGAATGAGCAGTTCTTC	CASSLGRNEQFF
NA	TRBV27	NA	TRBJ1-1	TGTGCCAGCAGTTTAATACAGGATGAAGCTTTCTTT	CASSLIQDEAFF
NA	TRBV5-1	NA	TRBJ1-4	TGCGCCAGCAGCTCGGAGGGTCTCGCATACGAAAAACTGTTTTTT	CASSSEGLAYEKLFF
NA	TRBV11-2	TRBD1	TRBJ2-7	TGTGCCAGCAGCTTCGGACAGGGGGCGAACGAGCAGTACTTC	CASSFGQGANEQYF
NA	TRBV7-2	NA	TRBJ2-1	TGTGCCAGCCATTTGTTATGGAGCTCCTACAATGAGCAGTTCTTC	CASHLLWSSYNEQFF
NA	TRBV4-2	NA	TRBJ1-1	TGTGCCAGCAGCCAAGACGGGGAGAGGTCAGAAGCTTTCTTT	CASSQDGERSEAFF
NA	TRBV9	NA	TRBJ2-7	TGTGCCAGCAGCGTAGGCCGGACAGACGAGCAGTACTTC	CASSVGRTDEQYF
NA	TRBV9	TRBD2	TRBJ2-7	TGTGCCAGCAGCGAGGGGACTAGCGCAACCCCGAACTTC	CASSEGTSATPNF
NA	TRBV5-1	NA	TRBJ2-1	TGCGCCAGCAGCCCAGGAGGGTCGAATGAGCAGTTCTTC	CASSPGGSNEQFF
NA	TRBV27	NA	TRBJ1-1	TGTGGGGGCGGGACGCCAACTGAAGCTTTCTTT	CGGGTPTEAFF
NA	TRBV27	TRBD1	TRBJ2-7	TGTGCCAGCAGTTTATGGAAAACGGGACAGGGCCCCCTCGAGCAGTACTTC	CASSLWKTGQGPLEQYF
NA	TRBV7-9	NA	TRBJ2-7	TGTGCCAGCAGCCTCCCTCGCAGGGAGCAGTACTTC	CASSLPRREQYF
NA	TRBV15	NA	TRBJ2-7	TGTGCCACCAGCACGATCCCCCGAACAGGGTCGTCCTACGAGCAGTACTTC	CATSTIPRTGSSYEQYF
NA	TRBV2	TRBD1	TRBJ1-5	TGTGCCAGCAGTGCGAGGACAGGTCGGGGGAATCAGCCCCAGCATTTT	CASSARTGRGNQPQHF
few	TRBV6-4	NA	TRBJ1-5	TGTGCCAGCAGTGCTTGGGCAGACAGCAATCAGCCCCAGCATTTT	CASSAWADSNQPQHF
NA	TRBV12-5	NA	TRBJ2-1	TGTGCTAGTGGTTTGGGGGCCAGCGGGTACTTCTACAATGAGCAGTTCTTC	CASGLGASGYFYNEQFF
NA	TRBV27	TRBD1	TRBJ1-1	TGTGCCAGCAGTTCCCGCCCGACAGGGGACACTGAAGCTTTCTTT	CASSSRPTGDTEAFF
NA	TRBV10-3	NA	TRBJ2-3	TGTGCCATCAGCACACCGGGAGAATTCACAGATACGCAGTATTTT	CAISTPGEFTDTQYF
NA	TRBV11-2	TRBD1	TRBJ2-2	TGTGCCAGCAGCTTAGAGAACAGGGGGCGCGCCGGGGAGCTGTTTTTT	CASSLENRGRAGELFF
few	TRBV4-3	NA	TRBJ1-2	TGCGCCAGCAGCCCTCGGACAGACTATGGCTACACCTTC	CASSPRTDYGYTF
NA	TRBV5-4	TRBD1	TRBJ2-1	TGTGCCGGCAGCCTGGACAGGGGGCCCCACAATGAGCAGTTCTTC	CAGSLDRGPHNEQFF
few	TRBV2	TRBD2	TRBJ2-3	TGTGCCAGCACCCCGGGACTATACACAGATGATACGCAGTATTTT	CASTPGLYTDDTQYF
NA	TRBV4-2	TRBD2	TRBJ2-1	TGTGCCAGCAGCCAAGCGGACTTTACTAGCGGGGGCAATGAGCAGTTCTTC	CASSQADFTSGGNEQFF
NA	TRBV7-9	TRBD1	TRBJ1-1	TGTGCCAGCAGCCCAGCGATAGGGGGGACAGGGCGGACTGAAGCTTTCTTT	CASSPAIGGTGRTEAFF
once	TRBV6-5	TRBD2	TRBJ2-1	TGTGCCAGCAGCTCCGGACTAGCGGGAGATAATGAGCAGTTCTTC	CASSSGLAGDNEQFF
NA	TRBV7-8	TRBD1	TRBJ2-7	TGTGCCAGCAGCCAAGGACAGGCAGGCGAGCAGTACTTC	CASSQGQAGEQYF
NA	TRBV5-6	NA	TRBJ2-7	TGTGCCAGCAGCTTTTCCCCAGGCTCCTACGAGCAGTACTTC	CASSFSPGSYEQYF
once	TRBV27	NA	TRBJ2-3	TGTGCCAGCAGTCCAGGAGGGAGATCTACAGATACGCAGTATTTT	CASSPGGRSTDTQYF
NA	TRBV7-2	NA	TRBJ1-1	TGTGCCAGCAGCCGAGCGCCCATCCCGAACACTGAAGCTTTCTTT	CASSRAPIPNTEAFF